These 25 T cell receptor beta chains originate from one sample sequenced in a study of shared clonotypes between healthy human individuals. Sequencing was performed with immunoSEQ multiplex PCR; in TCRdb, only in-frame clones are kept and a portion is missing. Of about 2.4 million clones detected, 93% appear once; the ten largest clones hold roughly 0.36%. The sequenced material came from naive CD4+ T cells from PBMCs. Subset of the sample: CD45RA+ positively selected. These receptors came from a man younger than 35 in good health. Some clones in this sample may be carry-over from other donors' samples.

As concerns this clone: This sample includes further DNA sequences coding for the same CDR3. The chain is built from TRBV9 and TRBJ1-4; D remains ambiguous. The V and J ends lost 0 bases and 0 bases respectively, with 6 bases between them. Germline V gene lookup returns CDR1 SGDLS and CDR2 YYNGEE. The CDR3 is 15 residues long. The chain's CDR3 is CASSVDPATNEKLFF. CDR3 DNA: TGTGCCAGCAGCGTAGATCCCGCAACTAATGAAAAACTGTTTTTT.

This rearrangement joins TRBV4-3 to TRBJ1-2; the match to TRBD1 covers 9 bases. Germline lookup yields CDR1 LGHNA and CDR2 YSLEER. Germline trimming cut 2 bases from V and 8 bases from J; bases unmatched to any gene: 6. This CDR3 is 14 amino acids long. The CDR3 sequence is CASSQSQGAGGYTF. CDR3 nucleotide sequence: TGCGCCAGCAGCCAATCACAGGGGGCGGGCGGCTACACCTTC.

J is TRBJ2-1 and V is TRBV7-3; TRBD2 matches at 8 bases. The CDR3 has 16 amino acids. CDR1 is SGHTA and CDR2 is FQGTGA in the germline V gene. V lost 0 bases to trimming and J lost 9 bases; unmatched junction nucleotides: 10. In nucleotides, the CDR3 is TGTGCCAGCAGCTTAACGCTGATAGCGGGAACTGGTGAGCAGTTCTTC. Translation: CASSLTLIAGTGEQFF.

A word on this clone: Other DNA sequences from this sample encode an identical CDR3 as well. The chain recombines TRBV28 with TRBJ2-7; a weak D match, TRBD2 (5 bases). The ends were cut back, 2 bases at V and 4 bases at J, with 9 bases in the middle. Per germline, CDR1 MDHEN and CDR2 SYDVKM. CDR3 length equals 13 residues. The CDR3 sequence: CASSLIARYEQYF. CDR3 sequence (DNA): TGTGCCAGCAGTTTAATAGCGAGGTACGAGCAGTACTTC.

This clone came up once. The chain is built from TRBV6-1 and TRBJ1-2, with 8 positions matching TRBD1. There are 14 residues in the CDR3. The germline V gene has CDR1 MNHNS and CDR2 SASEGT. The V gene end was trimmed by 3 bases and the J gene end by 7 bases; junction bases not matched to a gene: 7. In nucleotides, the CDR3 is TGTGCCAGCAGTGATAGGCAGGGGGCTTTTGGCTACACCTTC. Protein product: CASSDRQGAFGYTF.

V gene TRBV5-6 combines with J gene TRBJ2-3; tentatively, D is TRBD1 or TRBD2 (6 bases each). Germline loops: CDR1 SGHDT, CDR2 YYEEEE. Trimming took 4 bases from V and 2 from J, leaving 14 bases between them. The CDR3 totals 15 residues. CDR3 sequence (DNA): TGTGCCAGCAGCCTACAAAGGGGGGACACAGATACGCAGTATTTT. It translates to CASSLQRGDTDTQYF. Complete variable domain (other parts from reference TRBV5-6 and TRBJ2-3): DAGVTQSPTHLIKTRGQQVTLRCSPKSGHDTVSWYQQALGQGPQFIFQYYEEEERQRGNFPDRFSGHQFPNYSSELNVNALLLGDSALYLCASSLQRGDTDTQYFGPGTRLTVL.

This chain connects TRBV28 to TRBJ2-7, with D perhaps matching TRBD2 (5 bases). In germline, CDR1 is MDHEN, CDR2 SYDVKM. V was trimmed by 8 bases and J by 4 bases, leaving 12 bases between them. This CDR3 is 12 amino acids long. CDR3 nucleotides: TGTGCCAGCCTGCGGGTGGGGTACGAGCAGTACTTC. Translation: CASLRVGYEQYF.

The CDR3 protein is CAISEPPGAGNTGELFF. Here the CDR3 DNA reads TGTGCCATCAGTGAGCCACCCGGGGCGGGAAACACCGGGGAGCTGTTTTTT. The J gene is TRBJ2-2, the V gene TRBV10-3; D may be TRBD2 (6 bases). Trimming removed 2 bases from V and 2 bases from J, with 15 bases in between. This CDR3 contains 17 residues. From germline, CDR1 is ENHRY and CDR2 SYGVKD.

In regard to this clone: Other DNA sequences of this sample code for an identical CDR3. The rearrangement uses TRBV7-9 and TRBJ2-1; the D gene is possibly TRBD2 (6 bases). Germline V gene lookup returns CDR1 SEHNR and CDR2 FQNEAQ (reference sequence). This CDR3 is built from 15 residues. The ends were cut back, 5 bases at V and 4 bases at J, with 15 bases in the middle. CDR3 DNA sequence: TGTGCCAGCAGCCCCCGGGGTAGCGGTTACAATGAGCAGTTCTTC. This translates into CASSPRGSGYNEQFF.

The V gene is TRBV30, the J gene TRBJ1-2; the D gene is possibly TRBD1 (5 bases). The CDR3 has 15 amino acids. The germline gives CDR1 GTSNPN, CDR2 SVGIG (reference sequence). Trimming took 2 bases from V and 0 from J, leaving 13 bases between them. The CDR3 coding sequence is TGTGCCTGGAGTTACCCCCCGACAGCTAACTATGGCTACACCTTC. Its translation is CAWSYPPTANYGYTF.

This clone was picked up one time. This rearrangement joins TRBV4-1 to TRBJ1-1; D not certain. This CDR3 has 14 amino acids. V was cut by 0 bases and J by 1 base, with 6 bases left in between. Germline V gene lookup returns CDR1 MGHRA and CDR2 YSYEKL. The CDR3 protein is CASSQESWNTEAFF. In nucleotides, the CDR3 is TGCGCCAGCAGCCAAGAATCGTGGAACACTGAAGCTTTCTTT.

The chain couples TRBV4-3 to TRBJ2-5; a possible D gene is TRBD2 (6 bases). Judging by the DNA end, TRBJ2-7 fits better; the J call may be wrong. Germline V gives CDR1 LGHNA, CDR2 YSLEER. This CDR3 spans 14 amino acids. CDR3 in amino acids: CASSQEAGTYEQYF. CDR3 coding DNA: TGCGCCAGCAGCCAAGAGGCGGGGACCTACGAGCAGTACTTC.

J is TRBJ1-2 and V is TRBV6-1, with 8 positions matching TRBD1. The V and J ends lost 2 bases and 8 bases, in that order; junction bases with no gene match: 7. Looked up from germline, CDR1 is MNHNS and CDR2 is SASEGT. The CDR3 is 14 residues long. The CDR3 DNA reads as TGTGCCAGCAGTGAAAGGCAGGGGGCGGGCGGCTACACCTTC. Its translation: CASSERQGAGGYTF.

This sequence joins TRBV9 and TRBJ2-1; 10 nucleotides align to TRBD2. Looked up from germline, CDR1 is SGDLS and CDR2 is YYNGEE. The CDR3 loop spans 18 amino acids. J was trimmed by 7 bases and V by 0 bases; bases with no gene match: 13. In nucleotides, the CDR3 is TGTGCCAGCAGCGTAGGGGCTAGCGGGAGACTCCTGGTTAATGAGCAGTTCTTC. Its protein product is CASSVGASGRLLVNEQFF.

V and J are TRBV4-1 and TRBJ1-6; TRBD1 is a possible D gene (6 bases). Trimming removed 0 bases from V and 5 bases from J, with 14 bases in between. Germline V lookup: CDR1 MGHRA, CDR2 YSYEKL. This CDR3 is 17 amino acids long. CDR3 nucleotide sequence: TGCGCCAGCAGCCAAGAACCCCGACAGGAAAATAATTCACCCCTCCACTTT. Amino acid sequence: CASSQEPRQENNSPLHF.

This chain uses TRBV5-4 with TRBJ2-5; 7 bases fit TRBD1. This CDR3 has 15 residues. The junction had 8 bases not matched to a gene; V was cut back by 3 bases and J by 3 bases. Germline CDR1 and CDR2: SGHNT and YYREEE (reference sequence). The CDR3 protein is CASSSVVQGEETQYF. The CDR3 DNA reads TGTGCCAGCAGCTCAGTTGTTCAGGGGGAAGAGACCCAGTACTTC.

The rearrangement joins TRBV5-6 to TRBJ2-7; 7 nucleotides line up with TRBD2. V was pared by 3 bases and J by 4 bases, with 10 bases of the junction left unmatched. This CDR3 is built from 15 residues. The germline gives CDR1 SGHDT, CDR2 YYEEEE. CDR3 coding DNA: TGTGCCAGCAGCTCCGTCCGGGGGGTGAAGTACGAGCAGTACTTC. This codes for CASSSVRGVKYEQYF.

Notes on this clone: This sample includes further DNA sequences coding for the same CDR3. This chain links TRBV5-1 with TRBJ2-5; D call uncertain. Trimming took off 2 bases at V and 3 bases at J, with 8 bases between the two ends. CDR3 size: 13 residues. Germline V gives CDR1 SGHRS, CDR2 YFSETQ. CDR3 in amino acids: CASSLGVEETQYF. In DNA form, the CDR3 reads TGCGCCAGCAGCTTAGGTGTTGAAGAGACCCAGTACTTC.

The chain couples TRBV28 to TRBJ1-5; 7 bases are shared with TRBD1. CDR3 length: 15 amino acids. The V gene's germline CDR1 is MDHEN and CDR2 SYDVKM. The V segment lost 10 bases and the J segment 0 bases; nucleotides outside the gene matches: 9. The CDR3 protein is CATDRPRHSNQPQHF. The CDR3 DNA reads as TGTGCCACGGACAGGCCTCGGCATAGCAATCAGCCCCAGCATTTT.

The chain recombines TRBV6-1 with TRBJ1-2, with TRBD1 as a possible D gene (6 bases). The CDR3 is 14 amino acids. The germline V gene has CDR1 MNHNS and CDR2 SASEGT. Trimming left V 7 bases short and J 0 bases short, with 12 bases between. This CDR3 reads CASKGNRANYGYTF. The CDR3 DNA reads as TGTGCCAGCAAAGGGAACAGGGCTAACTATGGCTACACCTTC.

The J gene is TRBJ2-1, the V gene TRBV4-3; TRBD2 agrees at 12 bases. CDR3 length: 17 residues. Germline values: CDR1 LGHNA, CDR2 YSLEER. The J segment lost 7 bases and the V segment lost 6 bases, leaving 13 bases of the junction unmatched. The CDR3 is CASSQTLMTSGSNEQFF. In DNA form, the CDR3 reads TGCGCCAGCAGTCAAACGCTCATGACTAGCGGGAGTAATGAGCAGTTCTTC.

CDR3 in amino acids: CASSPGRTYGYTF. The CDR3 bases are TGTGCCAGCAGTCCGGGACGGACATATGGCTACACCTTC. J is TRBJ1-2 and V is TRBV28; possibly TRBD1 for D (5 bases). This CDR3 has 13 amino acids. The germline V and J ends were trimmed by 5 bases and 5 bases, with 12 bases remaining between them. Germline V CDR1 and CDR2: MDHEN, SYDVKM.

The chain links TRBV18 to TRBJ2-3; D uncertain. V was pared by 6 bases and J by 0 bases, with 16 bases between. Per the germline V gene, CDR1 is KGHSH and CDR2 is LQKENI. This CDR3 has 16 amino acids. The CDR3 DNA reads TGTGCCAGCTCCTCCCCCCCCAGATCTAGCACAGATACGCAGTATTTT. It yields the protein CASSSPPRSSTDTQYF. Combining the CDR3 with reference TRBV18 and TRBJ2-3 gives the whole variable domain NAGVMQNPRHLVRRRGQEARLRCSPMKGHSHVYWYRQLPEEGLKFMVYLQKENIIDESGMPKERFSAEFPKEGPSILRIQQVVRGDSAAYFCASSSPPRSSTDTQYFGPGTRLTVL.

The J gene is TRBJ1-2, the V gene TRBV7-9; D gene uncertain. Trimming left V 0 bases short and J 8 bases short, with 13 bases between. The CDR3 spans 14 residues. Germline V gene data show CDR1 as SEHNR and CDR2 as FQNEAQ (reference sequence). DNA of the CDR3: TGTGCCAGCAGCTTAGCGACCTCTATATTCGGCTACACCTTC. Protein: CASSLATSIFGYTF.

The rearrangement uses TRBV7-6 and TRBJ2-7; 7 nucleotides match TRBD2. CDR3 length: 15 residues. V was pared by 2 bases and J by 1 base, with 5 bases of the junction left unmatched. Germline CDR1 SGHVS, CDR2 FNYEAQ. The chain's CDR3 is CASSLWEGSSYEQYF. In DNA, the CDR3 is TGTGCCAGCAGCTTATGGGAGGGTTCTTCCTACGAGCAGTACTTC.